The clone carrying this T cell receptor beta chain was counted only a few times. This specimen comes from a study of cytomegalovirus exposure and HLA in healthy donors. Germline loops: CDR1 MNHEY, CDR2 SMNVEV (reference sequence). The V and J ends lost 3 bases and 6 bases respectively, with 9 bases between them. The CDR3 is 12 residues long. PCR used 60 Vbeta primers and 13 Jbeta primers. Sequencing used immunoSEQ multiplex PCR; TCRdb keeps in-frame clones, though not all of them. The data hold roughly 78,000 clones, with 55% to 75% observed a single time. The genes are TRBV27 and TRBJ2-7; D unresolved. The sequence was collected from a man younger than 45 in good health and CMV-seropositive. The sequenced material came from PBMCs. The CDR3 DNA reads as TGTGCCAGCAGTTTCGGTTTTGGCGAGCAGTACTTC. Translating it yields CASSFGFGEQYF.